The clone carrying this T cell receptor beta chain was seen once. This specimen belongs to a study of blood T cell repertoires in COVID-19. Overall study: The United States, Italy and Spain were the sources of the acute and convalescent COVID-19 samples. PBMCs, B-cell-depleted T cells, or T cells were the source of the cDNA or gDNA that made up the material.

Trimming cost V 6 bases and J 3 bases; bases outside gene matches: 5. CDR3 length: 15 amino acids. Germline V gene sequence: CDR1 LNHDA, CDR2 SQIVND (reference sequence). The study recruited people aged roughly 18 to 95 years across roughly 23 US areas. Some clones are missing from TCRdb's copy, which holds only in-frame ones; the method was immunoSEQ multiplex PCR. The table has approximately 270,000 clones, about 89% seen once; the top ten hold 0.95% to 1.5%. This TCR was recovered from a human donor in a cohort exposed to, infected with or recovered from COVID-19 (not recorded which). The donor label of this sample is uncertain. The sequenced sample consisted of PBMCs or T cells enriched from blood (not recorded which). This chain links TRBV19 with TRBJ1-2, with 12 positions matching TRBD1. In DNA, the CDR3 is TGTGCCAGTAGCTGGGGGACAGGGGGCCACTATGGCTACACCTTC. It codes for CASSWGTGGHYGYTF. Full variable domain (missing parts from reference TRBV19 and TRBJ1-2): DGGITQSPKYLFRKEGQNVTLSCEQNLNHDAMYWYRQDPGQGLRLIYYSQIVNDFQKGDIAEGYSVSREKKESFPLTVTSAQKNPTAFYLCASSWGTGGHYGYTFGSGTRLTVV.